Each of the 8 T cell receptor beta chains below was sequenced from the same sample in a study of a mutant IDH1 vaccine in newly diagnosed glioma. Their target antigens are unknown. Time point indicated: week 5, during vaccination. Every vaccination contained 300 ug of the mutant IDH1 20-mer peptide and was paired with topical imiquimod. The method was immunoSEQ multiplex PCR; TCRdb's version includes in-frame clones alone and lacks a portion of them. The sample yields about 30,000 clones, about 80% seen once. The sequenced sample was PBMCs, obtained from a glioma patient whose treatment included an IDH1 peptide vaccine. The receptors shown here come from a man aged 30 to 39 with glioma.

This rearrangement joins TRBV13 to TRBJ2-3, with 7 bases fitting TRBD1. CDR1 is PRHDT and CDR2 is FYEKMQ in the germline V gene (reference sequence). CDR3 length: 15 amino acids. Losses at the gene ends were 1 base for V and 3 bases for J; bases not matched to a gene: 4. DNA of the CDR3: TGTGCCAGCAGCTTAGACAGGGGAATAACAGATACGCAGTATTTT. Translating it yields CASSLDRGITDTQYF.

The J gene is TRBJ2-6, the V gene TRBV4-3; D call uncertain. This CDR3 spans 14 amino acids. Germline CDR1 LGHNA, CDR2 YSLEER. Trimming stripped 3 bases from V and 2 bases from J, with 5 bases between. CDR3 region: CASSQVPGANVLTF. The DNA for the CDR3 is TGCGCCAGCAGCCAGGTCCCTGGGGCCAACGTCCTGACTTTC.

In this sample, this clone turned up a few times. The chain combines TRBV27 with TRBJ1-5; D is ambiguous. There are 11 residues in the CDR3. V was shortened by 2 bases and J by 4 bases, with 0 bases between the two germline ends. From germline, CDR1 is MNHEY and CDR2 SMNVEV (reference sequence). In DNA, the CDR3 is TGTGCCAGCAGTTTAAATCAGCCCCAGCATTTT. It encodes CASSLNQPQHF.

The chain links TRBV30 to TRBJ2-7; possibly TRBD1 for D (6 bases). Germline loops: CDR1 GTSNPN, CDR2 SVGIG (reference sequence). Deletions cut 0 bases from V and 6 bases from J, with 12 bases between. The CDR3 loop spans 13 amino acids. The CDR3 region has the DNA TGTGCCTGGAGTGTACGACAGGTATCCGAGCAGTACTTC. Its protein is CAWSVRQVSEQYF.

This sequence joins TRBV9 and TRBJ2-5; possibly TRBD1 or TRBD2 for D (5 bases each). CDR3 length: 15 residues. V was pared by 4 bases and J by 7 bases, with 20 bases between. The germline V gene has CDR1 SGDLS and CDR2 YYNGEE. CDR3 sequence: CASSPRGGPDGTQYF. The CDR3 DNA sequence: TGTGCCAGCAGCCCCCGGGGCGGCCCGGATGGGACCCAGTACTTC.

This chain uses TRBV11-3 with TRBJ2-1, with TRBD2 identical over 7 bases. The CDR3 spans 15 residues. J was trimmed by 0 bases and V by 5 bases; bases with no gene match: 4. Germline V gives CDR1 SGHNT, CDR2 YENEEA. The CDR3 reads CASSPGLGSYNEQFF. DNA for the CDR3: TGTGCCAGCAGCCCCGGACTAGGCTCCTACAATGAGCAGTTCTTC.

The chain joins TRBV2 to TRBJ1-4; perhaps TRBD1 as D (6 bases). The V gene's germline CDR1 is SNHLY and CDR2 FYNNEI. V was pared by 3 bases and J by 6 bases, with 14 bases between. The CDR3 is 15 residues long. CDR3 sequence reads: CASSDRGGKYEKLFF. CDR3 nucleotide sequence: TGTGCCAGCAGTGATCGCGGGGGCAAGTATGAAAAACTGTTTTTT.

The chain carries TRBV4-2 and TRBJ2-5, with 8 bases fitting TRBD2. The CDR3 covers 20 residues. Germline CDR1 is LGHNA and CDR2 is YNFKEQ. With V trimmed by 3 bases and J by 0 bases, 18 bases remained unmatched. CDR3 loop: CASSQTPGLGTRVYQETQYF. CDR3 DNA sequence: TGTGCCAGCAGCCAGACACCGGGACTAGGTACGAGGGTCTACCAAGAGACCCAGTACTTC.